The present T cell receptor beta chain was sequenced within a study of T cell responses to AZD1222 COVID-19 vaccine. Assay: immunoSEQ multiplex PCR; the TCRdb copy retains only in-frame clones and omits some. The repertoire holds about 150,000 clones, with about nine tenths as singletons. The CDR3 length is 13 residues. From germline, CDR1 is KGHSH and CDR2 LQKENI. Trimming took off 3 bases at V and 2 bases at J, with 4 bases between the two ends. This sample comprised peripheral blood, obtained on day 0 of MenACWY control vaccination. J is TRBJ2-2 and V is TRBV18; D is uncertain. This TCR derives from an adult in good health. CDR3 amino acids: CASSPGNTGELFF. CDR3 coding DNA: TGTGCCAGCTCACCGGGAAACACCGGGGAGCTGTTTTTT.